The 23 T cell receptor beta chains in this list originate from one sample, sequenced in a study of regulatory T cells in long-lasting Graves disease. Combining iRepertoire HTBI primers with Arm-PCR of CDR3 regions, the authors built TCR beta libraries. One entry per CDR3 protein, called by TCRdb with MiXCR from the multiplex PCR reads. The data contain 240,000 or so distinct CDR3 sequences, 20% to 25% of them singletons. As to time point: newly diagnosed GD, antithyroid drugs for less than 3 months. Extracted PBMC RNA gave rise to the TCR library. The starting material was peripheral blood mononuclear cells (PBMCs), obtained at new diagnosis, from a patient treated with antithyroid drugs. These receptor sequences come from a female donor with Graves disease.

This clonotype was seen many times. The genes are TRBV15 and TRBJ1-1; possible D gene TRBD1, 6 bases. Trimming left V 3 bases short and J 4 bases short, with 9 bases between. CDR3 size: 13 residues. Germline-derived CDR1 and CDR2 are LNHNV and YYDKDF (reference sequence). CDR3 in amino acids: CATSSLGGTEAFF. The DNA for the CDR3 is TGTGCCACCAGCAGTCTAGGGGGCACTGAAGCTTTCTTT.

The chain uses TRBV9 and TRBJ2-2, with D possibly being TRBD2 (5 bases). Germline V gene sequence: CDR1 SGDLS, CDR2 YYNGEE. V lost 0 bases and J lost 4, with 16 bases in between. The CDR3 loop spans 17 amino acids. In nucleotides, the CDR3 is TGTGCCAGCAGCGTAGATCCCCGGGGATCTTCCACCGGGGAGCTGTTTTTT. It yields the protein CASSVDPRGSSTGELFF.

This clonotype appeared many times. This chain connects TRBV2 to TRBJ2-2; D perhaps matches TRBD1 (6 bases). The germline V and J ends were trimmed by 10 bases and 8 bases, with 14 bases remaining between them. Per the germline V gene, CDR1 is SNHLY and CDR2 is FYNNEI. The CDR3 sequence is 12 residues long. As DNA, the CDR3 is TGTGCCACCGGACAGTTAGGGGGGGAGCTGTTTTTT. Amino acids: CATGQLGGELFF.

As to this clonotype: A far larger clone differs by one base, so this is likely a read error. The chain carries TRBV25-1 and TRBJ2-7, with 11 bases identical to TRBD1. Germline CDR1 is MGHDK and CDR2 is SYGVNS. The CDR3 covers 14 residues. The CDR3: CASSPRDRGYERYF. The CDR3 DNA reads TGTGCCAGCAGCCCCCGGGACAGGGGGTACGAGCGGTACTTC.

This clonotype was counted at least ten times. The chain is built from TRBV14 and TRBJ1-4; 7 nucleotides agree with TRBD1. Germline trimming cut 4 bases from V and 8 bases from J; bases unmatched to any gene: 10. Germline CDR1 SGHDN, CDR2 FVKESK. The CDR3 runs 15 residues. In DNA form, the CDR3 reads TGTGCCAGCAGCCCAAAACAGGGGTATCGAGAAAAACTGTTTTTT. Amino acid sequence: CASSPKQGYREKLFF.

This rearrangement joins TRBV29-1 to TRBJ2-7, with D possibly TRBD1 on 6 matching bases. Germline V gene lookup returns CDR1 SQVTM and CDR2 ANQGSEA. The CDR3 contains 11 residues. The V end was cut by 3 bases, the J end by 4 bases, with 7 bases between. The CDR3 nucleotides read TGCAGCGTTGACCAGGGGTACGAGCAGTACTTC. Translating gives CSVDQGYEQYF.

On this clonotype itself: A much more abundant neighbour one base away suggests this may be a read error. The chain carries TRBV10-3 and TRBJ1-1, with 10 bases lining up with TRBD1. Germline assignment: CDR1 ENHRY and CDR2 SYGVKD. The CDR3 extends over 16 amino acids. The CDR3 DNA reads as TGTGCCATCAGTGAGGGGAGGGGACAGGGGAACGCTGAAGCTTTCTTT. Translation: CAISEGRGQGNAEAFF.

At least ten counts were recorded for this clonotype. V gene TRBV6-2 or TRBV6-3 combines with J gene TRBJ2-7; D is unclear. This CDR3 spans 13 amino acids. The germline V gene has CDR1 MNHEY and CDR2 SVGEGT. The ends were cut back, 8 bases at V and 1 base at J, with 12 bases in the middle. For the CDR3, the DNA is TGTGCCAGCCGCTTCGGATGGTCCTACGAGCAGTACTTC. This codes for CASRFGWSYEQYF.

In its sample, this clonotype was seen a few times. A read error is possible here, since a much larger clone lies one base away. The genes are TRBV6-2 or TRBV6-3 and TRBJ2-5; D is possibly TRBD1 or TRBD2 (5 bases each). The CDR3 has 13 residues. The germline V gene encodes CDR1 MNHEY and CDR2 SVGEGT. The CDR3 sequence: CASSERGQETQCF. CDR3 sequence (DNA): TGTGCCAGCAGCGAGAGGGGCCAAGAGACCCAGTGCTTC.

The rearrangement links TRBV29-1 to TRBJ2-5; no clear D. The length of the CDR3 is 12 residues. V lost 7 bases to trimming and J lost 0 bases, with 9 bases between them. Germline V gives CDR1 SQVTM, CDR2 ANQGSEA. The chain's CDR3 is CSADPYQETQYF. The CDR3 bases are TGCAGCGCCGACCCGTACCAAGAGACCCAGTACTTC. The full variable domain, in which reference TRBV29-1 and TRBJ2-5 provide the parts outside the CDR3, is SAVISQKPSRDICQRGTSLTIQCQVDSQVTMMFWYRQQPGQSLTLIATANQGSEATYESGFVIDKFPISRPNLTFSTLTVSNMSPEDSSIYLCSADPYQETQYFGPGTRLLVL.

In its sample, this clonotype was seen a few times. This likely traces to a read error, being one base from a far larger clone. CDR3 nucleotides: TGTGCCAGCAGTCACAATGGGGCCTACAATGAGCAGTTCTTC. It yields the protein CASSHNGAYNEQFF. The chain uses TRBV6-1 and TRBJ2-1; no reliable D call. This CDR3 has 14 residues. Germline lookup yields CDR1 MNHNS and CDR2 SASEGT. V lost 5 bases, J lost 2 bases, and 10 bases lay in between.

This clonotype has just one count. The rearrangement uses TRBV10-3 and TRBJ2-3, with TRBD1 matching over 10 bases. Unmatched junction bases numbered 7, after V lost 6 bases and J lost 7 bases. The CDR3 extends over 14 amino acids. Germline V lookup: CDR1 ENHRY, CDR2 SYGVKD. CDR3 DNA: TGTGCCATCAGCTCCCGGGACAGGGGAAATACGCAGTATTTT. Translated: CAISSRDRGNTQYF.

This clonotype occurred many times. J is TRBJ1-1 and V is TRBV7-9; no clear D gene. From germline, CDR1 is SEHNR and CDR2 FQNEAQ (reference sequence). There are 15 residues in the CDR3. With 2 bases removed from V and 1 base from J, the gap between germline ends came to 11 bases. The CDR3 DNA follows: TGTGCCAGCAGCTTACAGTCCCCGAGGAACACTGAAGCTTTCTTT. Protein product: CASSLQSPRNTEAFF. The variable domain in full, completed from reference TRBV7-9 and TRBJ1-1, reads DTGVSQNPRHKITKRGQNVTFRCDPISEHNRLYWYRQTLGQGPEFLTYFQNEAQLEKSRLLSDRFSAERPKGSFSTLEIQRTEQGDSAMYLCASSLQSPRNTEAFFGQGTRLTVV.

This clonotype was counted a single time. V gene TRBV7-2 combines with J gene TRBJ2-7, with 7 nucleotides matching TRBD1. J was trimmed by 2 bases and V by 0 bases; bases with no gene match: 10. CDR3 length: 17 amino acids. The germline V gene encodes CDR1 SGHTA and CDR2 FQGNSA. CDR3 sequence reads: CASSLAGETGQTYEQYF. The CDR3 coding sequence is TGTGCCAGCAGCTTAGCGGGGGAGACAGGGCAAACCTACGAGCAGTACTTC.

This clonotype was observed many times. V gene TRBV15 combines with J gene TRBJ2-3; TRBD1 aligns across 9 bases. Germline V CDR1 and CDR2: LNHNV, YYDKDF (reference sequence). The CDR3 contains 16 residues. Trimming removed 5 bases from V and 0 bases from J; junction bases left unmatched: 6. CDR3 sequence reads: CATSRDRVMSTDTQYF. The CDR3 DNA reads TGTGCCACCAGCCGGGACAGGGTAATGAGCACAGATACGCAGTATTTT.

The table lists this clonotype with many counts. The chain couples TRBV12-3 or TRBV12-4 to TRBJ2-3; D gene uncertain. The CDR3 contains 15 residues. Trimming shortened V by 7 bases and J by 2 bases, and 16 bases separated the two germline ends. The CDR3 is CASTYRQSTTDTQYF. The CDR3, as DNA: TGTGCCAGCACCTACCGCCAGAGTACCACAGATACGCAGTATTTT.

This clonotype was seen at least ten times. This chain uses TRBV2 with TRBJ2-1; D is unresolved. Trimming took 3 bases from V and 3 from J, leaving 12 bases between them. The CDR3 covers 15 residues. CDR1 is SNHLY, CDR2 FYNNEI, per germline. The CDR3 DNA sequence: TGTGCCAGCAGTGACGTAGGGCAAAACTACAATGAGCAGTTCTTC. It translates to CASSDVGQNYNEQFF.

The chain carries TRBV5-4 and TRBJ1-1, with D tentatively TRBD1 (6 bases). Trimming stripped 0 bases from V and 5 bases from J, with 14 bases between. Germline V gene data show CDR1 as SGHNT and CDR2 as YYREEE (reference sequence). This CDR3 is built from 15 residues. The CDR3 here is CASSLADQGRTEAFF. The CDR3 DNA is TGTGCCAGCAGCTTGGCAGACCAGGGGCGGACTGAAGCTTTCTTT.

This clonotype was counted only a few times. The chain uses TRBV20-1 and TRBJ1-1; D may be TRBD1 (5 bases). There are 13 residues in the CDR3. Trimming removed 6 bases at V and 3 bases at J, with 14 bases between. Germline V lookup: CDR1 DFQATT, CDR2 SNEGSKA (reference sequence). CDR3 loop: CSALMGGDTEAFF. CDR3 in DNA: TGCAGTGCCCTGATGGGGGGTGACACTGAAGCTTTCTTT.

There are a few counts of this clonotype. The V and J genes are TRBV24-1 and TRBJ2-2; D may be TRBD1 (6 bases). Germline assignment: CDR1 KGHDR and CDR2 SFDVKD. The CDR3 loop spans 21 amino acids. The V gene lost 0 bases and the J gene lost 6 bases, with 28 bases spanning the gap. For the CDR3, the DNA is TGTGCCACCAGTGATTTGCAGCCCTCTCGGGGTGAGAGGGGGTTAGCCGGGGAGCTGTTTTTT. Translated: CATSDLQPSRGERGLAGELFF.

Many counts were recorded for this clonotype. The J gene is TRBJ2-7, the V gene TRBV5-4; 9 bases are shared with TRBD1. The CDR3 totals 15 residues. J gave up 5 bases and V 2 bases, and 8 bases lay outside the gene matches. The germline gives CDR1 SGHNT, CDR2 YYREEE (reference sequence). CDR3 nucleotide sequence: TGTGCCAGCAGCTTCGGGACAGGGAGGACCCACGAGCAGTACTTC. It yields the protein CASSFGTGRTHEQYF.

This clonotype was counted ten times or more. CDR3 sequence: CASSSSPGTGKVTGELFF. CDR3 DNA: TGTGCCAGCAGCTCCAGTCCAGGGACAGGGAAAGTCACCGGGGAGCTGTTTTTT. This chain connects TRBV7-9 to TRBJ2-2, with TRBD1 identical over 9 bases. Germline CDR1 and CDR2: SEHNR and FQNEAQ (reference sequence). V shed 4 bases and J 4 bases; nucleotides not matched to a gene: 13. This CDR3 comprises 18 residues.

This clonotype showed up just once. Just one base apart from a much larger clone, this may be a read error. A read error is likely, as this CDR3 ends without the conserved phenylalanine or tryptophan. This sequence joins TRBV18 and TRBJ1-3; D not resolved. CDR1 KGHSH and CDR2 LQKENI come from the germline V gene. The V end was cut by 6 bases, the J end by 0 bases, with 6 bases between. The CDR3 sequence is 13 residues long. This chain's CDR3 is CASSSTSGNTIYS. CDR3 nucleotides: TGTGCCAGCTCGTCGACCTCTGGAAACACCATATATTCT.